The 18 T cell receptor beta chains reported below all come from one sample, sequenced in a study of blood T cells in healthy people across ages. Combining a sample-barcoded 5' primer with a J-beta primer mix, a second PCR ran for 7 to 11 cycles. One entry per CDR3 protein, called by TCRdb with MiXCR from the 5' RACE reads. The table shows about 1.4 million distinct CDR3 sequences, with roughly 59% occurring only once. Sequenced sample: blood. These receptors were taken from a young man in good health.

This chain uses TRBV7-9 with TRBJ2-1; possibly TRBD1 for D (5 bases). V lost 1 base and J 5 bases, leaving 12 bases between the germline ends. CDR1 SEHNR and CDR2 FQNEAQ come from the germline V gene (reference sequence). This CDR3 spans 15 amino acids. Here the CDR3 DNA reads TGTGCCAGCAGCTTAGGTAGGGCACAGGACAATGAGCAGTTCTTC. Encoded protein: CASSLGRAQDNEQFF.

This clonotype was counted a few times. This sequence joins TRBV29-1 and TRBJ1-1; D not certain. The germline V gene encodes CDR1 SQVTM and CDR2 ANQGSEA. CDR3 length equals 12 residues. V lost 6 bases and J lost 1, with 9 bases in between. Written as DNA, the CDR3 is TGCAGCGTGTCCCATTCGAACACTGAAGCTTTCTTT. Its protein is CSVSHSNTEAFF.

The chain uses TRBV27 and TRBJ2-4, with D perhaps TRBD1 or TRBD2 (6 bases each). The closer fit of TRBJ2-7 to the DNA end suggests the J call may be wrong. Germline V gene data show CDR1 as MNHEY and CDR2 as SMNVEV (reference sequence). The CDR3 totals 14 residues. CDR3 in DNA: TGTGCCAGCAGGGGGGCGGGATTTGTCTACGAGCAGTACTTC. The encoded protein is CASRGAGFVYEQYF.

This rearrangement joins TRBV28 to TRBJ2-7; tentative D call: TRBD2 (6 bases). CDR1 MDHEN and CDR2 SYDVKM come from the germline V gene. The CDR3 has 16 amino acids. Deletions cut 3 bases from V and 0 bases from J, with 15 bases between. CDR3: CASSFKLAASSYEQYF. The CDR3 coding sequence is TGTGCCAGCAGTTTTAAATTAGCGGCGAGCTCCTACGAGCAGTACTTC.

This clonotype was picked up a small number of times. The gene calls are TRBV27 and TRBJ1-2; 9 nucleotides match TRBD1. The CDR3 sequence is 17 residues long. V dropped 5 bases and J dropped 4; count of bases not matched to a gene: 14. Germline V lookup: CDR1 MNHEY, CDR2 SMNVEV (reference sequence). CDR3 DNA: TGTGCCAGCAGTAAATCACCTCCGGACAGGGGCGGCTATGGCTACACCTTC. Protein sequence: CASSKSPPDRGGYGYTF.

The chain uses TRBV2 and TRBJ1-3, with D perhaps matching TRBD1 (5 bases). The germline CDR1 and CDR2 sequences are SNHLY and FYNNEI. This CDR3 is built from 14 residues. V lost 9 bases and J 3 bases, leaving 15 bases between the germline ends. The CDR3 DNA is TGTGCCAGTACAGTTCAGGGTTTTGGAAACACCATATATTTT. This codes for CASTVQGFGNTIYF.

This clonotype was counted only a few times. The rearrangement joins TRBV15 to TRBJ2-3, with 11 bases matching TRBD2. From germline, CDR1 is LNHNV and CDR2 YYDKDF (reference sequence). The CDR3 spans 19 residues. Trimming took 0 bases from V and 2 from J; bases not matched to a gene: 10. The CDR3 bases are TGTGCCACCAGCAGAGATCCCCCCCTAGCGGGGGGAAACACAGATACGCAGTATTTT. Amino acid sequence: CATSRDPPLAGGNTDTQYF.

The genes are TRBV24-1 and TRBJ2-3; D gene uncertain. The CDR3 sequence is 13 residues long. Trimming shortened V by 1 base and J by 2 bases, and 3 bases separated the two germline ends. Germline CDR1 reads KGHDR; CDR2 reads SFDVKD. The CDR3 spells CATSDFDTDTQYF. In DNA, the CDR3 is TGTGCCACCAGTGATTTCGACACAGATACGCAGTATTTT.

The CDR3 DNA is TGTGCCAGCAGCCCCTCTGGGATTTATGGCTACACCTTC. Residues: CASSPSGIYGYTF. J is TRBJ1-2 and V is TRBV3-1; D remains ambiguous. Germline values: CDR1 LGHDT, CDR2 YNNKEL (reference sequence). This CDR3 has 13 residues. V lost 4 bases and J 5 bases, leaving 11 bases between the germline ends.

The CDR3 sequence: CATSNWDNEQYF. CDR3 in DNA: TGTGCCACCAGCAACTGGGACAATGAGCAGTACTTC. The chain uses TRBV24-1 and TRBJ2-5; D might be TRBD1 (6 bases). V was shortened by 7 bases and J by 11 bases, with 16 bases between the two germline ends. This CDR3 spans 12 amino acids. Germline assignment: CDR1 KGHDR and CDR2 SFDVKD.

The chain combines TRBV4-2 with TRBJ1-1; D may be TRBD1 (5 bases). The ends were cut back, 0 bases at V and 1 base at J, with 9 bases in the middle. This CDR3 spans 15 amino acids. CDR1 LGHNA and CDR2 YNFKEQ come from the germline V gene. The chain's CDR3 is CASSQDGAANTEAFF. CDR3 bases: TGTGCCAGCAGCCAAGATGGGGCAGCGAACACTGAAGCTTTCTTT.

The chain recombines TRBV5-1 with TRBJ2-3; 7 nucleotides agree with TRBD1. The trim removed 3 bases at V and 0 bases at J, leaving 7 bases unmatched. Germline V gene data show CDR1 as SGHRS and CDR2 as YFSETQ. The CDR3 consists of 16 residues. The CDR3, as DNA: TGCGCCAGCAGCTGGGGGACAGCCATTAGCACAGATACGCAGTATTTT. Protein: CASSWGTAISTDTQYF.

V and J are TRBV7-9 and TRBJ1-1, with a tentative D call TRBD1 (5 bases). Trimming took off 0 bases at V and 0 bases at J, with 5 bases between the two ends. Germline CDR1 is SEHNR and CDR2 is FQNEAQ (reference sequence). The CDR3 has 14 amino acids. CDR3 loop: CASSLARVNTEAFF. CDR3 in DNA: TGTGCCAGCAGCTTAGCCAGGGTGAACACTGAAGCTTTCTTT. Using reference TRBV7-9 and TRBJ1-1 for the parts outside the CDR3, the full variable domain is DTGVSQNPRHKITKRGQNVTFRCDPISEHNRLYWYRQTLGQGPEFLTYFQNEAQLEKSRLLSDRFSAERPKGSFSTLEIQRTEQGDSAMYLCASSLARVNTEAFFGQGTRLTVV.

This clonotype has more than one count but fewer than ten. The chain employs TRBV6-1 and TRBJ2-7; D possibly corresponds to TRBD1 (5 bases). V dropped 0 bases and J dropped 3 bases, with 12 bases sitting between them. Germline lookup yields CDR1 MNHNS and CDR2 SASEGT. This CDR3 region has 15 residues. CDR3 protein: CASSEALAGIYEQYF. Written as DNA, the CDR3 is TGTGCCAGCAGTGAAGCGCTCGCAGGGATCTACGAGCAGTACTTC.

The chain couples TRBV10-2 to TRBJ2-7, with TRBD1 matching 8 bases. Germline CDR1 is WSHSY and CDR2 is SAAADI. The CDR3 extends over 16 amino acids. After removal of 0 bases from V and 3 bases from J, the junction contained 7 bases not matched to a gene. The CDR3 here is CASSESTQGVDYEQYF. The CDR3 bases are TGCGCCAGCAGTGAGTCAACACAGGGGGTGGACTACGAGCAGTACTTC.

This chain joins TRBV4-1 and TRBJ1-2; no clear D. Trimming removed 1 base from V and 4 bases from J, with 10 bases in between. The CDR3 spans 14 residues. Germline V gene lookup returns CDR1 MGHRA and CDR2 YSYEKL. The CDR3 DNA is TGCGCCAGCAGCCAAGGCGAAGTTGTCTATGGCTACACCTTC. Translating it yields CASSQGEVVYGYTF.

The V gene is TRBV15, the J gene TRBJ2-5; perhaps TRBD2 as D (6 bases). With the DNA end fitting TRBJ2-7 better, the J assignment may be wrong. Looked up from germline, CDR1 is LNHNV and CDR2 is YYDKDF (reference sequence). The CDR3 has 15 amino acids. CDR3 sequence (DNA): TGTGCCACCGGCCTTCAAAGGGGCGGGACCTACGAGCAGTACTTC. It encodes CATGLQRGGTYEQYF.

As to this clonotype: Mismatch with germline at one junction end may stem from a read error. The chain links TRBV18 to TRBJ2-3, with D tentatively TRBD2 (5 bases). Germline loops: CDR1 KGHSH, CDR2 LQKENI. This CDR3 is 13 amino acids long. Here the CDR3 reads CASSSEVTDTHYF. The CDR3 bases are TGTGCCAGCTCTAGCGAGGTCACAGATACGCACTATTTT.